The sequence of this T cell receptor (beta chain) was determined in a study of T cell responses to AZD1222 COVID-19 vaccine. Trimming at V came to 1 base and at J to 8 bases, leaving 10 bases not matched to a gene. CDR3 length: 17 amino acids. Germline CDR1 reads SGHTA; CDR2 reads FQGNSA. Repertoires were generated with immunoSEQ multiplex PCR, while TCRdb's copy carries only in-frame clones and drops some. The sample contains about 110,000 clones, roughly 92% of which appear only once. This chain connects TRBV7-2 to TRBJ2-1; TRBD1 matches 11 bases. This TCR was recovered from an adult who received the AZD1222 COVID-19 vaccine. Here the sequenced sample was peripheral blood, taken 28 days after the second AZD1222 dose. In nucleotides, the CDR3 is TGTGCCAGCAGCTTAGTACCGGGACAGGGGGAAGATGATGAGCAGTTCTTC. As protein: CASSLVPGQGEDDEQFF.